A selection of T cell receptor beta chains follows, all from one sample in a study of neoadjuvant anti-PD-1 for oral cavity cancer. Method: immunoSEQ multiplex PCR; TCRdb's copy keeps in-frame clones and lacks some. The repertoire holds tens of thousands of clones, with approximately 80% as singletons. The starting material was PBMCs, obtained after nivolumab (anti-PD-1) treatment. Every receptor here comes from a person between 40 and 79 years old with oral cavity squamous cell carcinoma. The CDR3 runs from the conserved cysteine through the conserved F or W. Fields, in order: J gene, clone size, V gene, D gene, CDR3 DNA, CDR3 protein. A D gene is named only where the DNA matches it firmly. The size entry is marked missing in some rows and otherwise reads once, few, many or a size class.

TRBJ2-5 | few | TRBV30 | . | TGTGCCTGGAGTGTACCCAACAGGCAAGAGACCCAGTACTTC | CAWSVPNRQETQYF
TRBJ2-3 | . | TRBV7-9 | . | TGTGCCAGCAGCCCGAGGGCAGGGAAAGGGACAGATACGCAGTATTTT | CASSPRAGKGTDTQYF
TRBJ2-1 | once | TRBV4-2 | . | TGTGCCAGCAGCCAAGATCAGGTCAGAAGGAATGAGCAGTTCTTC | CASSQDQVRRNEQFF
TRBJ2-1 | . | TRBV6-6 | . | TGTGCCAGCAGTTACAAGATAGAATCTAATGAGCAGTTCTTC | CASSYKIESNEQFF
TRBJ2-7 | . | TRBV5-1 | TRBD2 | TGCGCCAGCAGCTTGGGGCGGGTCGGGGGGTACGAGCAGTACTTC | CASSLGRVGGYEQYF
TRBJ2-7 | few | TRBV7-9 | . | TGTGCCAGCAGCCCCAGAGGACCCTACGAGCAGTACTTC | CASSPRGPYEQYF
TRBJ1-2 | . | TRBV6-5 | . | TGTGCCAGCACTTCCTCGACGGCCAACTATGGCTACACCTTC | CASTSSTANYGYTF
TRBJ2-2 | . | TRBV27 | . | TGTGCCAGCAGTTATGGACACACCGGGGAGCTGTTTTTT | CASSYGHTGELFF
TRBJ1-5 | . | TRBV10-3 | . | TGTGCCATCAGTGATGGAGGGGTTAATCAGCCCCAGCATTTT | CAISDGGVNQPQHF
TRBJ1-4 | . | TRBV11-2 | TRBD1 | TGTGCCAGCAGCTTCTCCGGGACAGGGTCCGAAAAACTGTTTTTT | CASSFSGTGSEKLFF
TRBJ1-4 | . | TRBV5-1 | . | TGCGCCAGCAGCCGCGGGAGCATTAATGAAAAACTGTTTTTT | CASSRGSINEKLFF
TRBJ2-7 | . | TRBV12-5 | . | TGTGCTAGTGGTTTGGCTAACAGGTACGAGCAGTACTTC | CASGLANRYEQYF
TRBJ2-3 | . | TRBV19 | TRBD2 | TGTGCCAGTAGTCCGTTAGGGCTAGCGGGGGACACAGATACGCAGTATTTT | CASSPLGLAGDTDTQYF
TRBJ1-1 | . | TRBV6-4 | . | TGTGCCAGCAGTGACTTGGACGACATCTCGAACACTGAAGCTTTCTTT | CASSDLDDISNTEAFF
TRBJ1-4 | . | TRBV5-1 | . | TGCGCCAGCAGCCCGGCCGGTGAAAAACTGTTTTTT | CASSPAGEKLFF
TRBJ1-2 | . | TRBV7-8 | . | TGTGCCAGCAGCTTAATGGAGGGTGGTGGCTACACCTTC | CASSLMEGGGYTF
TRBJ2-6 | . | TRBV7-2 | . | TGTGCCAGCAATTTCGGGTACTCTGGGGCCAACGTCCTGACTTTC | CASNFGYSGANVLTF
TRBJ1-2 | few | TRBV5-8 | . | TGTGCCAGCAGCTTGCGAAGGGTAGACTATGGCTACACCTTC | CASSLRRVDYGYTF
TRBJ2-3 | . | TRBV28 | . | TGTGCCAGCAGCCTCACAGGGACCGGCACAGATACGCAGTATTTT | CASSLTGTGTDTQYF
TRBJ1-5 | . | TRBV27 | . | TGTGCCAGCAGTTCAAACGGTCAGCCCCAGCATTTT | CASSSNGQPQHF
TRBJ2-3 | once | TRBV5-1 | TRBD2 | TGCGCCAGCAGCCCAGTTAGCGGGGGTTCTTACACAGATACGCAGTATTTT | CASSPVSGGSYTDTQYF
TRBJ2-7 | few | TRBV28 | . | TGTGCCTCCAGGTGGCTTAACGAGCAGTACTTC | CASRWLNEQYF